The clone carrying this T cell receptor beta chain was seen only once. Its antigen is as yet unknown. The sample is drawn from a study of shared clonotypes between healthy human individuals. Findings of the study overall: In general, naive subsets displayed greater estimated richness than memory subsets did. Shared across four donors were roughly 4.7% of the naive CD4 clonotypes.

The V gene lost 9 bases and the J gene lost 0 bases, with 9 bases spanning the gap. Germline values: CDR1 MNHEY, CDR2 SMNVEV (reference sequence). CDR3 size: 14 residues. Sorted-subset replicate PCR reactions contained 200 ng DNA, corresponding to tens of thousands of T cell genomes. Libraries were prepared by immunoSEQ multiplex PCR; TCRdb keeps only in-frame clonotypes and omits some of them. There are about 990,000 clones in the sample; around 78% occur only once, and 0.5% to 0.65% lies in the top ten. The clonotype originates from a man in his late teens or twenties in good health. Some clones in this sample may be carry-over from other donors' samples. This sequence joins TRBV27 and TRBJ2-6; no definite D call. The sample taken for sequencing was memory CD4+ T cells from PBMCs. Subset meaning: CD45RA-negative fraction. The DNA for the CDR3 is TGTGCCAGTCCCTCGGGCTCTGGGGCCAACGTCCTGACTTTC. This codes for CASPSGSGANVLTF.